This TCR beta chain stems from a study of beta chain features in type 1 diabetes. General observations from the study: Patients with Type 1 diabetes showed moderately but significantly shorter TCRB CDR3s in all four CD4+ subsets. Insertions at VDJ junctions were less frequent in type 1 diabetes patients. These patients also deleted more nucleotides at the same junctions.

The CDR3 numbers 12 amino acids, ends counted. In germline, CDR1 is MDHEN, CDR2 SYDVKM. This clone was recorded a few times. Its antigen is undetermined. Lacking the conserved final phenylalanine or tryptophan, this CDR3 likely reflects a read error. The limits of the CDR3 on the DNA are not certain, so only TCRdb's listed CDR3 is given. The authors reverse transcribed all of the isolated RNA, so sequencing captured expressed TCRB transcripts. Clones were read by immunoSEQ multiplex PCR, and TCRdb kept only the in-frame ones, dropping some. The data contain under 300,000 clones, roughly 10% of them singletons.

This sequence joins TRBV28 and TRBJ2-3; no DNA check was done on the table's D call, TRBD1. The sequence was collected from a man aged 25-45 years with type 1 diabetes. Sequencing was done on a sample of naive CD4+ T cells from blood. CDR3 residues: CASSSPGQAPFL.